Listed below are T cell receptor beta chains from one sample, sequenced in a study of blood T cell repertoires in COVID-19. TCRdb's copy holds only in-frame clones and misses some; the assay was immunoSEQ multiplex PCR. The sample lists 150,000 to 200,000 clones; roughly 87% were seen once. The sequenced sample consisted of peripheral blood. The origin of the receptors is a woman in her 70s with acute or convalescent COVID-19. CDR3s include the opening cysteine and the closing phenylalanine or tryptophan. D genes are given only for firm matches. Only part of the rows carry a size: once, few, many, or a class if the clone is expanded.

clone_size	d_call	v_call	j_call	cdr3_nt	cdr3_aa
once	-	TRBV19	TRBJ2-1	TGTGCCAGTAGGGCTCAGGGGATCGGAAATGAGCAGTTCTTC	CASRAQGIGNEQFF
-	-	TRBV14	TRBJ2-3	TGTGCCAGCAGCCAAGACGCCCCGGGACTCCGCACAGATACGCAGTATTTT	CASSQDAPGLRTDTQYF
-	-	TRBV3-1/TRBV3-2	TRBJ1-2	TGTGCCAGCAGCCAAGCCAGCGGTAACTATGGCTACACCTTC	CASSQASGNYGYTF
once	TRBD1	TRBV6-2/TRBV6-3	TRBJ1-2	TGTGCCAGCAGCCCGGGACAGGGGGAAAGAATCTATGGCTACACCTTC	CASSPGQGERIYGYTF
-	TRBD2	TRBV5-1	TRBJ2-1	TGCGCCAGCAGCGGGGGACCGGGGGGAGGTGAGCAGTTCTTC	CASSGGPGGGEQFF
-	TRBD1	TRBV7-9	TRBJ1-2	TGTGCCAGCAGCAGGACAGGAGCTAACTATGGCTACACCTTC	CASSRTGANYGYTF
-	-	TRBV27	TRBJ1-1	TGTGCCAGCAGGGGGGCAGCGTCGAACACTGAAGCTTTCTTT	CASRGAASNTEAFF
few	-	TRBV7-2	TRBJ1-6	TGTGCCAGCAGCCCGATCATTGGGCCCAATTCACCCCTCCACTTT	CASSPIIGPNSPLHF
few	TRBD2	TRBV6-2/TRBV6-3	TRBJ2-5	TGTGCCAGCAGTTACCGTAGCGGGAGACAAGGAGTGACCCAGTACTTC	CASSYRSGRQGVTQYF
few	TRBD2	TRBV2	TRBJ2-7	TGTGCCAGCAGTGGGAAGCGGGGGGCCTTCTACGAGCAGTACTTC	CASSGKRGAFYEQYF
-	TRBD1	TRBV5-1	TRBJ1-6	TGCGCCAGCAGCTTGGCCGGGACAGGGCGGTCACCCCTCCACTTT	CASSLAGTGRSPLHF
-	TRBD2	TRBV12-5	TRBJ2-1	TGTGCTAGTGGACTACTAGCGGGAGCTGAGCAGTTCTTC	CASGLLAGAEQFF
-	TRBD1	TRBV7-2	TRBJ1-2	TGTGCCAGCAGCTTAGAACAGGGGGGCATCTATGGCTACACCTTC	CASSLEQGGIYGYTF
-	-	TRBV3-1/TRBV3-2	TRBJ2-7	TGTGCCAGCAGCCAAGAAAGGAGCTTC	CASSQERSF
-	TRBD1	TRBV5-6	TRBJ1-2	TGTGCCAGCAGCTTGGAAACGGGACAGTACTATGGCTACACCTTC	CASSLETGQYYGYTF
-	TRBD2	TRBV7-9	TRBJ2-5	TGTGCCAGCAGCTCTGGACTAGCGGGAGCGGGGGGTCAAGAGACCCAGTACTTC	CASSSGLAGAGGQETQYF
once	TRBD1	TRBV28	TRBJ1-4	TGTGCCAGCCTACAGGGGGATCGCGAAAAACTGTTTTTT	CASLQGDREKLFF
-	TRBD1	TRBV7-4	TRBJ2-3	TGTGCCAGCAGCTTAGTTCAGGGGGCCCGGACAGATACGCAGTATTTT	CASSLVQGARTDTQYF
many	TRBD1	TRBV4-1	TRBJ2-7	TGCGCCAGCAGCCAAGGGGGGACAGGTCCCTACGAGCAGTACTTC	CASSQGGTGPYEQYF
-	TRBD2	TRBV5-1	TRBJ2-1	TGCGCCAGCAGCTTGGCCGGGGGGGATAGGTACAATGAGCAGTTCTTC	CASSLAGGDRYNEQFF